The subject of this entry is one T cell receptor beta chain. Its antigen remains unidentified. The record originates from a study of tumor-infiltrating lymphocytes in localized non-small cell lung cancer. Points from the study as a whole: T-cell fraction did not differ between immunotypes IM1 and IM2. Tumors had more T cell infiltration than uninvolved lung, per TCRbeta sequencing and CD3 counts.

Sequenced by immunoSEQ multiplex PCR; TCRdb stores in-frame clones only, minus some. The profile shows more than 9,000 clones, around 68% of them singletons. CDR3 length equals 11 residues. Germline V lookup: CDR1 WSHSY, CDR2 SAAADI. Trimming took 5 bases from V and 1 from J, leaving 3 bases between them. This TCR came from a human donor with non-small cell lung cancer. The gene calls are TRBV10-2 and TRBJ2-7, with D uncertain. The sample taken for sequencing was lung tumor tissue. CDR3 bases: TGCGCCAGCAGTAGGTCCTACGAGCAGTACTTC. It specifies CASSRSYEQYF.